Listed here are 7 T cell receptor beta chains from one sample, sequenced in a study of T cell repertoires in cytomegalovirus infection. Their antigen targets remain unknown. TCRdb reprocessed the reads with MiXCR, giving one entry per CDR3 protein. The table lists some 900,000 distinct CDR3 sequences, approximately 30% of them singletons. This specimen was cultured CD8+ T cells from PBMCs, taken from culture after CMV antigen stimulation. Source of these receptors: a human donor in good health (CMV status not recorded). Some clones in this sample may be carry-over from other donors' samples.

The CDR3 DNA reads as TGTGCCAGTAGTATTTGGACAGGGGGGGAAGAGACCCAGTACTTC. Translated, it gives CASSIWTGGEETQYF. The chain links TRBV19 to TRBJ2-5; 10 bases line up with TRBD1. This CDR3 is 15 amino acids long. Unmatched junction bases numbered 4, after V lost 3 bases and J lost 3 bases. The germline V gene has CDR1 LNHDA and CDR2 SQIVND (reference sequence).

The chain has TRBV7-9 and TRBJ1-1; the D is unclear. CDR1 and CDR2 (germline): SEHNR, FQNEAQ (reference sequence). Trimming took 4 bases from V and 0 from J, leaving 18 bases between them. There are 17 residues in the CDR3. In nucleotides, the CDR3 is TGTGCCAGCAGCTCCCCCCCTCCGACGGGAATGAACACTGAAGCTTTCTTT. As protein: CASSSPPPTGMNTEAFF.

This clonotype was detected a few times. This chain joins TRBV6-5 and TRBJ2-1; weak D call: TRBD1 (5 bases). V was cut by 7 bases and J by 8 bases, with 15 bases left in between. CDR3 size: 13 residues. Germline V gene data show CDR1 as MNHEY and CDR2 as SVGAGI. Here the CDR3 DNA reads TGTGCCAGCAATTTGGCAGGGAATCATGAGCAGTTCTTC. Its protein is CASNLAGNHEQFF.

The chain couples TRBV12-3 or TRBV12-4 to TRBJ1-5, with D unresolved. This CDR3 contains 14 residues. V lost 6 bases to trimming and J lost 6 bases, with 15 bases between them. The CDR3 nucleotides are TGTGCCAGCAGCCCCGGGGTAGGGATTCAGCCCCAGCATTTT. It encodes CASSPGVGIQPQHF.

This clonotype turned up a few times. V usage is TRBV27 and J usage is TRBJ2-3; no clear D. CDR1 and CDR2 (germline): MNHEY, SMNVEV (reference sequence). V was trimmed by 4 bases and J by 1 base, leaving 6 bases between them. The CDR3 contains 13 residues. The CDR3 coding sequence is TGTGCCAGCAGTTGGGAACGCACAGATACGCAGTATTTT. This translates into CASSWERTDTQYF.

The CDR3: CASNLIGQETQYF. As DNA, the CDR3 is TGTGCCAGTAACCTTATAGGGCAAGAGACCCAGTACTTC. The gene calls are TRBV19 and TRBJ2-5; no clear D gene. This CDR3 spans 13 amino acids. From germline, CDR1 is LNHDA and CDR2 SQIVND (reference sequence). The germline V and J ends were trimmed by 7 bases and 2 bases, with 11 bases remaining between them.

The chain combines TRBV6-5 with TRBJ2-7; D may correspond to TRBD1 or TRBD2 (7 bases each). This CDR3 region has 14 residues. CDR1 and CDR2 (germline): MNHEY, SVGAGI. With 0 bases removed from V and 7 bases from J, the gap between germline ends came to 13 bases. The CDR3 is CASSYSIQGGEQYV. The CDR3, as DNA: TGTGCCAGCAGTTACTCTATCCAGGGGGGGGAGCAGTACGTC.